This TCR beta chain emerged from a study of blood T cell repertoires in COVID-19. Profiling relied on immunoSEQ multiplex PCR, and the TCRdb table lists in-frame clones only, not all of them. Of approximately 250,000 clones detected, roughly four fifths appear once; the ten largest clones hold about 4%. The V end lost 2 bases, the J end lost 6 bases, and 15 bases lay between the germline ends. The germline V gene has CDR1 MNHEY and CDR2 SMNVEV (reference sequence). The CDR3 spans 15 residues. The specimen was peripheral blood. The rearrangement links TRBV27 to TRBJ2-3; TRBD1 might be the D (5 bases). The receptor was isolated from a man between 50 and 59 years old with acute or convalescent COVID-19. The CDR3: CASSLLGRARDTQYF. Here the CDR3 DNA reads TGTGCCAGCAGTTTACTGGGCAGGGCCAGGGATACGCAGTATTTT.